This is a list of T cell receptor beta chains from one sample in a study of blood T cell repertoires in COVID-19. Profiling relied on immunoSEQ multiplex PCR, and the TCRdb table lists in-frame clones only, not all of them. The sample contains approximately 75,000 clones, about three quarters of which appear only once. The specimen sequenced was peripheral blood. These receptors came from a woman aged 80 or older with active or convalescent COVID-19. CDR3s include the opening cysteine and the closing phenylalanine or tryptophan. A D gene is named only where the DNA matches it firmly. The size field is filled for only some rows; it gives once, few, many or a size class.

NA,TRBV5-1,TRBD2,TRBJ2-5,14,TGCGCCAGCAGGTCGAGCGGGGGTAAGGAGACCCAGTACTTC,CASRSSGGKETQYF
NA,TRBV19,NA,TRBJ1-1,13,TGTGCCAGTAGTCCTACGGGACTCTCTGAAGCTTTCTTT,CASSPTGLSEAFF
NA,TRBV7-8,TRBD2,TRBJ2-2,15,TGTGCCAGCAGCCAACTAGCGGGGGTCACCGGGGAGCTGTTTTTT,CASSQLAGVTGELFF
NA,TRBV4-1,TRBD1,TRBJ1-1,17,TGCGCCAGCAGCCCCTACGGGAACAGGGGAAGGAACACTGAAGCTTTCTTT,CASSPYGNRGRNTEAFF
NA,TRBV6-2/TRBV6-3,TRBD1,TRBJ2-1,16,TGTGCCAGCAGCCACCCCGGACAGGGGGCCGGGAATGAGCAGTTCTTC,CASSHPGQGAGNEQFF
few,TRBV9,NA,TRBJ2-3,15,TGTGCCAGCAGCCCCGGGCCCGGGGGTCCAGATACGCAGTATTTT,CASSPGPGGPDTQYF
NA,TRBV9,NA,TRBJ1-3,15,TGTGCCAGCAGCGTAGCGGGTTTCTCTGGAAACACCATATATTTT,CASSVAGFSGNTIYF
NA,TRBV5-1,NA,TRBJ2-2,15,TGCGCCAGCAGCTTGTCTCTGCGGGGCACCGGGGAGCTGTTTTTT,CASSLSLRGTGELFF
NA,TRBV21-1,NA,TRBJ2-4,18,TGTGCCAGCAGCAAAGCGCTTGGAACAGACGGAATAAAAAACATTCAGTACTTC,CASSKALGTDGIKNIQYF
NA,TRBV10-2,TRBD2,TRBJ2-1,15,TGCGCCAGCACCCGGACTAGCGGGGGGTACAATGAGCAGTTCTTC,CASTRTSGGYNEQFF
NA,TRBV5-1,NA,TRBJ2-7,12,TGCGCCAGCAGCTTGACAGGGTACGAGCAGTACTTC,CASSLTGYEQYF
many,TRBV7-2,TRBD1,TRBJ1-2,13,TGTGCCAGCAGCTTGGGACAGGGTTATGGCTACACCTTC,CASSLGQGYGYTF
NA,TRBV6-5,TRBD1,TRBJ1-6,15,TGTGCCAGCAGGAGATCACAGGGGACCGATTCACCCCTCCACTTT,CASRRSQGTDSPLHF
NA,TRBV7-3,TRBD1,TRBJ2-1,15,TGTGCCAGCAGCCCGCGGACAGGGATCTACAATGAGCAGTTCTTC,CASSPRTGIYNEQFF
NA,TRBV6-1,NA,TRBJ2-5,14,TGTGCCAGCAGTGAAGTTGGGCTTCAAGAGACCCAGTACTTC,CASSEVGLQETQYF
NA,TRBV5-4,NA,TRBJ2-1,14,TGTGCCAGCAGCCAAACGGGATCGGGGAATGAGCAGTTCTTC,CASSQTGSGNEQFF
once,TRBV6-5,NA,TRBJ2-7,13,TGTGCCAGCAGACGGGACTTCGCCTACGAGCAGTACTTC,CASRRDFAYEQYF
once,TRBV2,NA,TRBJ1-2,10,TGTGCCAGCAGTTCAGATGGCTACACCTTC,CASSSDGYTF
NA,TRBV4-3,NA,TRBJ2-7,13,TGCGCCAGCAGCCAAGATGCCAACAGCGAGCAGTACTTC,CASSQDANSEQYF
once,TRBV27,NA,TRBJ2-7,13,TGTGCCAGCAGTTTACAGGCTACCTACGAGCAGTACTTC,CASSLQATYEQYF
NA,TRBV5-1,NA,TRBJ2-2,16,TGCGCCAGCAGCTTGGAGCACCTCGATAACACCGGGGAGCTGTTTTTT,CASSLEHLDNTGELFF
NA,TRBV28,NA,TRBJ2-3,13,TGTGCCAGCAGTGCGCCGGTTGTAAATACGCAGTATTTT,CASSAPVVNTQYF
NA,TRBV27,NA,TRBJ1-2,15,TGTGCCAGCAGTTTTCGGGGCAGGGAGGACTATGGCTACACCTTC,CASSFRGREDYGYTF
NA,TRBV7-9,TRBD1,TRBJ1-3,17,TGTGCCAGCAGCACGCGGACAGGGAAGGACTCTGGAAACACCATATATTTT,CASSTRTGKDSGNTIYF
NA,TRBV10-2,TRBD1,TRBJ2-1,12,TGCGCCAGCAGGACAGGGAAGGCAGATAAGGTCTTC,CASRTGKADKVF
NA,TRBV6-5,TRBD1,TRBJ1-3,15,TGTGCCAGCAGATTGGGACAGGCCTATGGAAACACCATATATTTT,CASRLGQAYGNTIYF
NA,TRBV6-4,TRBD2,TRBJ2-1,15,TGTGCCAGCAGTGACTCGACCCTAGCGGGGAATGAGCAGTTCTTC,CASSDSTLAGNEQFF
NA,TRBV29-1,NA,TRBJ2-3,14,TGCAGCGTTGAACCTGGAACGGGGGGCGATACGCAGTATTTT,CSVEPGTGGDTQYF
NA,TRBV10-3,NA,TRBJ1-3,16,TGTGCCATCAGTGTGGCTGGACTGAACTCTGGAAACACCATATATTTT,CAISVAGLNSGNTIYF
NA,TRBV19,NA,TRBJ1-6,14,TGTCTAAAAGGGAGGGGGTCCTATAATTCACCCCTCCACTTT,CLKGRGSYNSPLHF
once,TRBV7-2,TRBD2,TRBJ2-7,16,TGTGCCAGCAGCTTAGCGGGCGGGGGGGCCATGTACGAGCAGTACTTC,CASSLAGGGAMYEQYF
few,TRBV6-5,TRBD1,TRBJ1-3,15,TGTGCCAGCACCCCCGGGACAGGGGCTGGAAACACCATATATTTT,CASTPGTGAGNTIYF
NA,TRBV27,NA,TRBJ2-7,14,TGTGCCAGCAGTTTAAAAGGGGGTCCCTACGAGCAGTACTTC,CASSLKGGPYEQYF
NA,TRBV19,TRBD1,TRBJ1-1,14,TGTGCCAGTAGTGTTACAGGGGGTTTGGGTGAAGCTTTCTTT,CASSVTGGLGEAFF
few,TRBV12-3/TRBV12-4,NA,TRBJ1-1,13,TGTGCCAGCAGCGCAGGGAGGTTTACTGAAGCTTTCTTT,CASSAGRFTEAFF
NA,TRBV7-3,TRBD2,TRBJ2-4,18,TGTGCCAGCAGCTCACCTCCTAGCGGGGGGGAAGGAAAAAACATTCAGTACTTC,CASSSPPSGGEGKNIQYF
NA,TRBV12-5,NA,TRBJ2-4,16,TGTGCTAGTGGTCCAGGGACGGGACTAGCCAAAAACATTCAGTACTTC,CASGPGTGLAKNIQYF
NA,TRBV5-6,NA,TRBJ2-7,13,TGTGCCAGCAGCTTGTTGACAGGCTACGAGCAGTACTTC,CASSLLTGYEQYF
NA,TRBV7-3,NA,TRBJ2-1,16,TGTGCCAGCAGCTTAACAGGGACCAACCCACAACAGGGGCAGTTCTTC,CASSLTGTNPQQGQFF
NA,TRBV6-5,NA,TRBJ2-7,13,TGTGCCAGCAGGAGGGACTCCTCCTACGAGCAGTACTTC,CASRRDSSYEQYF
NA,TRBV6-5,TRBD1,TRBJ1-2,12,TGTGCCAGCAAGGGGACAGGGGTTGGCTACACCTTC,CASKGTGVGYTF
many,TRBV12-3/TRBV12-4,TRBD1,TRBJ1-4,13,TGTGCCAGTTGGGGACAGAATAATGAAAAACTGTTTTTT,CASWGQNNEKLFF
NA,TRBV9,TRBD1,TRBJ2-3,15,TGTGCCAGCAGCGGCGGGACAGGGGGCTCAGATACGCAGTATTTT,CASSGGTGGSDTQYF
NA,TRBV29-1,TRBD1,TRBJ1-2,13,TGCAGCGTTGGGCAGGGGGCAGACTATGGCTACACCTTC,CSVGQGADYGYTF
NA,TRBV15,NA,TRBJ2-5,19,TGTGCCACCAGCAGAGATAGTGTACCTGGCGGATTCCTCTGGGAGACCCAGTACTTC,CATSRDSVPGGFLWETQYF
NA,TRBV13,NA,TRBJ1-5,19,TGTGCCAGCAGCTGCCTGAGGGAACCAACACTGTGTAGCAATCAGCCCCAGCATTTT,CASSCLREPTLCSNQPQHF
few,TRBV4-3,NA,TRBJ1-6,15,TGCGCCAGCAGCCAAGAGGCAGGGGCCGATTCACCCCTCCACTTT,CASSQEAGADSPLHF
NA,TRBV15,NA,TRBJ2-5,14,TGTGCCACCAGCAGCGGGGGAGGCCAAGAGACCCAGTACTTC,CATSSGGGQETQYF
NA,TRBV7-8,NA,TRBJ2-7,15,TGTGCCAGCAGCTTAGGGAGACTGCCCTCCTACGAGCAGTACTTC,CASSLGRLPSYEQYF
NA,TRBV10-2,TRBD1,TRBJ2-5,14,TGCGCCAGCAGTCCTACAGGGGGAGCAGAGACCCAGTACTTC,CASSPTGGAETQYF
NA,TRBV7-9,NA,TRBJ1-2,14,TGTGCCAGCAGCAGAGAGGGAGTAGTAGATGGCTACACCTTC,CASSREGVVDGYTF
NA,TRBV7-2,NA,TRBJ1-3,15,TGTGCCAGCAGCTCCGGACAGTTCTCTGGAAACACCATATATTTT,CASSSGQFSGNTIYF
once,TRBV11-3,NA,TRBJ2-4,14,TGTGCCAGCAGCCCCCCCGGGGTTAAGAACATTCAGTACTTC,CASSPPGVKNIQYF
NA,TRBV29-1,TRBD1,TRBJ1-1,14,TGCAGCGCGGGACAGCGGGCCATGAACACTGAAGCTTTCTTT,CSAGQRAMNTEAFF
NA,TRBV11-1,NA,TRBJ1-6,16,TGTGCCAGCAGCGACGGGAGGGGTCCATTTGATTCACCCCTCCACTTT,CASSDGRGPFDSPLHF
NA,TRBV9,NA,TRBJ2-5,14,TGTGCCAGCAGCGTAGCTCCCAGCGGAGAGACCCAGTACTTC,CASSVAPSGETQYF
NA,TRBV23-1,TRBD2,TRBJ2-3,18,TGCGCCAGCAGTCTACTATTGGGCGGGGGGCGAAGCACAGATACGCAGTATTTT,CASSLLLGGGRSTDTQYF
once,TRBV28,NA,TRBJ1-3,17,TGTGCCAGCAGTCCCCCGGGAGAAGGGCGCTCTGGAAACACCATATATTTT,CASSPPGEGRSGNTIYF
NA,TRBV6-5,TRBD2,TRBJ2-7,15,TGTGCCAGCAGTTACTCGCGGGAGGGATCCTACGAGCAGTACTTC,CASSYSREGSYEQYF
NA,TRBV27,TRBD2,TRBJ2-7,17,TGTGCCAGCAGTTTATTCAAGGGACTAGCGGCCATCTACGAGCAGTACTTC,CASSLFKGLAAIYEQYF